This note documents a single T cell receptor (beta chain) sequence. This table comes from immunoSEQ multiplex PCR, and its TCRdb copy is limited to in-frame clones, with some not included. The sample yields roughly 250,000 clones, around nine tenths seen once. These data belong to a study of blood T cell repertoires in COVID-19. Study details: COVID-19 samples collected from the United States, Italy and Spain covered acute and convalescent phases.

The study recruited people aged roughly 18 to 100 years across approximately 24 US areas. Symptom resolution, clearance, or two negative PCRs marked donors in Cohort 3 as recovered. This sequence originates from a woman in her forties or fifties who had recovered from COVID-19. The sample comprised PBMCs or T cells enriched from blood (not recorded which).

The CDR3 nucleotides are TGTGCCAGCAGTTACTTCTGGTCCCCGAGAGGATATGGCTACACCTTC. Its translation: CASSYFWSPRGYGYTF. The chain uses TRBV6-5 and TRBJ1-2; no firm D call. The CDR3 is 16 residues long. V lost 1 base to trimming and J lost 5 bases, with 17 bases between them. CDR1 and CDR2 from the germline V gene are MNHEY and SVGAGI.